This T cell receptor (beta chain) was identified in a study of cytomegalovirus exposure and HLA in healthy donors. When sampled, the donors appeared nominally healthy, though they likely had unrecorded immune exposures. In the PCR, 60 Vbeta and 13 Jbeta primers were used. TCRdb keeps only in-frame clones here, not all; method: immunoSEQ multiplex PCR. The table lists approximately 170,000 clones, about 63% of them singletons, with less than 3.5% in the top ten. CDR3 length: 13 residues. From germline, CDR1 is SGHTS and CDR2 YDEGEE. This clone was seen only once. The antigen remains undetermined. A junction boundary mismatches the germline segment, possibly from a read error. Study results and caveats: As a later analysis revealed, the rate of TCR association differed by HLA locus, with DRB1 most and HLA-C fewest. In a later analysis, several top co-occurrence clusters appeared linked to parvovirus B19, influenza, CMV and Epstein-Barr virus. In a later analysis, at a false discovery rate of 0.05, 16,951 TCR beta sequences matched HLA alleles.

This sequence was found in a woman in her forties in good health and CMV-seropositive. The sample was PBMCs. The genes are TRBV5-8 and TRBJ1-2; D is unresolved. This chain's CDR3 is CASPKWRGYGYPF. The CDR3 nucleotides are TGTGCCAGTCCGAAATGGCGAGGCTATGGCTACCCCTTC.